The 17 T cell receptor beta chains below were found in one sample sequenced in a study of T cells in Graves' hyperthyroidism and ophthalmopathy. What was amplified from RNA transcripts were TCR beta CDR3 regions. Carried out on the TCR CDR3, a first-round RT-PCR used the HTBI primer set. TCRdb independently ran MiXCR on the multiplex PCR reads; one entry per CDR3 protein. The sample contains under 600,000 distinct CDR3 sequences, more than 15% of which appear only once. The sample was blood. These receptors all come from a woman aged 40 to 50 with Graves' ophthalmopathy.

CDR3 sequence (DNA): TGTGCCAGCAGGGGGGGGACTAGCTCCAATGAGCAGTTCTTC. Its protein is CASRGGTSSNEQFF. This chain connects TRBV2 to TRBJ2-1, with 9 bases matching TRBD2. Germline V gene sequence: CDR1 SNHLY, CDR2 FYNNEI. V was clipped by 6 bases and J by 6 bases; unmatched bases: 6. The CDR3 is 14 residues long.

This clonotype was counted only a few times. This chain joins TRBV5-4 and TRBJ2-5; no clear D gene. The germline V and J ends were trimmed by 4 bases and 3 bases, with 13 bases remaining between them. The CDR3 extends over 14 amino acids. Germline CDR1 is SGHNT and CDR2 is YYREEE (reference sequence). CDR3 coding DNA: TGTGCCAGCAGCAGTCCGGTCTTAAAAGAGACCCAGTACTTC. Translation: CASSSPVLKETQYF.

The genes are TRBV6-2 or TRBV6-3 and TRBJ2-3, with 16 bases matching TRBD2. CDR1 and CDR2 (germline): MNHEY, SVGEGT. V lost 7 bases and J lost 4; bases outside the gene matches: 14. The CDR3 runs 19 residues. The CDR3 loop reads CASTPGLAGGLDFPDTQYF. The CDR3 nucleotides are TGTGCCAGCACCCCGGGACTAGCGGGGGGGCTGGACTTCCCAGATACGCAGTATTTT.

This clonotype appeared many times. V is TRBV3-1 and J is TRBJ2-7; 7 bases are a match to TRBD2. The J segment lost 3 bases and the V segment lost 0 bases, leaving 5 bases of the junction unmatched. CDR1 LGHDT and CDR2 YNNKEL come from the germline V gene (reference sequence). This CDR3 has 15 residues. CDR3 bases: TGTGCCAGCAGCCAAGATTCGAGCGGGGTCTACGAGCAGTACTTC. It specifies CASSQDSSGVYEQYF.

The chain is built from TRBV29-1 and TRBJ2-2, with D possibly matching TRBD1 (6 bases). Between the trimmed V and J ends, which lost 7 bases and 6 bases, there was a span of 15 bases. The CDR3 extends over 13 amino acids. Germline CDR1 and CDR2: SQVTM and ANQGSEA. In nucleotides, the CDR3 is TGCAGCGGGCAACAGGGCCCCGCCGGGGAGCTGTTTTTT. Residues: CSGQQGPAGELFF.

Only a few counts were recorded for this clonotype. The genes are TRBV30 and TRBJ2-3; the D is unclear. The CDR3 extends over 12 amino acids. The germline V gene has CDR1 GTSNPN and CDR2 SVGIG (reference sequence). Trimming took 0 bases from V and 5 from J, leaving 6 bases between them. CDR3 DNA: TGTGCCTGGAGTGTTGGTCTAGATACGCAGTATTTT. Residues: CAWSVGLDTQYF.

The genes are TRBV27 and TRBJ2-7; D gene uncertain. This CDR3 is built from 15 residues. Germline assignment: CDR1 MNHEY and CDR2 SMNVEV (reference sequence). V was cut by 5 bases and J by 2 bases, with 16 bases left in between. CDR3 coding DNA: TGTGCCAGCAGTGAATGGCCTAACCGGGCCTACGAGCAGTACTTC. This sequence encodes CASSEWPNRAYEQYF.

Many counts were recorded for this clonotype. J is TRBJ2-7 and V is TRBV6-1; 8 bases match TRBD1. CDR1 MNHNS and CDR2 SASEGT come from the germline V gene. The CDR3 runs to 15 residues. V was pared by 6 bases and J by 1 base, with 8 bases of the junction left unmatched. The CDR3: CASSAGTGLSYEQYF. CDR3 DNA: TGTGCCAGCAGCGCCGGGACAGGCTTATCCTACGAGCAGTACTTC.

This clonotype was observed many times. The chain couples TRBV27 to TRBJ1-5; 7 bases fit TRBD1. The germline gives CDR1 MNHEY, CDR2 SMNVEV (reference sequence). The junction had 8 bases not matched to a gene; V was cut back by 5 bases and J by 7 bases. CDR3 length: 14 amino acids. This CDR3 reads CASSPAGGRQPQHF. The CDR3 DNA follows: TGTGCCAGCAGTCCCGCAGGGGGTCGACAGCCCCAGCATTTT.

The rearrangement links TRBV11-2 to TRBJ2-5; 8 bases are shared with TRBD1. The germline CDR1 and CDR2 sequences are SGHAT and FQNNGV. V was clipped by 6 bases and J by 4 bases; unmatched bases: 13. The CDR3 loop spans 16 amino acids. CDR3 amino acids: CASSPRGHGLGETQYF. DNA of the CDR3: TGTGCCAGCAGTCCCAGGGGGCATGGGTTGGGAGAGACCCAGTACTTC.

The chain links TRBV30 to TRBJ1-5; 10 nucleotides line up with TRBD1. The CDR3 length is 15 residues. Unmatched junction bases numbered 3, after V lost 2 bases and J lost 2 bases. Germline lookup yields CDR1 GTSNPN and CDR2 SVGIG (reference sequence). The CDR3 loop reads CAWSPGTGGNQPQHF. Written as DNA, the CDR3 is TGTGCCTGGAGTCCCGGGACAGGGGGCAATCAGCCCCAGCATTTT. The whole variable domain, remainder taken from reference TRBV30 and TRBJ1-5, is SQTIHQWPATLVQPVGSPLSLECTVEGTSNPNLYWYRQAAGRGLQLLFYSVGIGQISSEVPQNLSASRPQDRQFILSSKKLLLSDSGFYLCAWSPGTGGNQPQHFGDGTRLSIL.

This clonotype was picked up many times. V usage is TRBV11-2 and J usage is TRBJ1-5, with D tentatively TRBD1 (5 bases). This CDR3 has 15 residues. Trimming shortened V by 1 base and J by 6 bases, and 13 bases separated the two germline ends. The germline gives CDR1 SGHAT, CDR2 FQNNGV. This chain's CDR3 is CASSLGFEGFQPQHF. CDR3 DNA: TGTGCCAGCAGCTTAGGATTTGAGGGGTTTCAGCCCCAGCATTTT.

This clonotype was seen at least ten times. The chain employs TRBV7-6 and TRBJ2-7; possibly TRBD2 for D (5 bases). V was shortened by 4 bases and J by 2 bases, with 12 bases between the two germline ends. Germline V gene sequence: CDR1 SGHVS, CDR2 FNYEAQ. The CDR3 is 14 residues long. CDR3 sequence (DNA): TGTGCCAGCAGCTCGGACTTAAAGGCCTACGAGCAGTACTTC. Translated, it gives CASSSDLKAYEQYF.

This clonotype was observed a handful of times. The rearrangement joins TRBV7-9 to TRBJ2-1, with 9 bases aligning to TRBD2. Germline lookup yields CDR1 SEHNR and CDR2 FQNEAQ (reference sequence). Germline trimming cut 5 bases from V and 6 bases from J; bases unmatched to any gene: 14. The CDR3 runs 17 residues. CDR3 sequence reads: CASSPLPAGGPPNEQFF. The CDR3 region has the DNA TGTGCCAGCAGCCCCCTCCCAGCGGGAGGCCCGCCCAATGAGCAGTTCTTC.

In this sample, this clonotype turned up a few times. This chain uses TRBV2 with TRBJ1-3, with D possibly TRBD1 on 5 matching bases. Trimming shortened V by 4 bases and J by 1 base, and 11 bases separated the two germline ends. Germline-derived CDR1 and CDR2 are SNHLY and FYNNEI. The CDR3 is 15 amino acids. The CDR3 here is CASSVGAGSGNTIYF. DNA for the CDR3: TGTGCCAGCAGTGTTGGAGCAGGGTCTGGAAACACCATATATTTT.

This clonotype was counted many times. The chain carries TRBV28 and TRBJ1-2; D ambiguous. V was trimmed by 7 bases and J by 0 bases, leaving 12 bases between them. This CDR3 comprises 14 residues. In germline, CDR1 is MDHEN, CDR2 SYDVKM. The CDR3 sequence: CASKEADPNYGYTF. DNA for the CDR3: TGTGCCAGCAAGGAGGCCGACCCTAACTATGGCTACACCTTC.

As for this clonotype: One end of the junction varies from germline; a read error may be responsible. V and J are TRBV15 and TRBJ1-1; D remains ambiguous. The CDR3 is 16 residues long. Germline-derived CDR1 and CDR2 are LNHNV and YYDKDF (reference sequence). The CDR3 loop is CATSRDTPSQNTGAFF. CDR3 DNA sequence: TGTGCCACCAGCAGAGATACTCCTTCCCAGAACACTGGAGCTTTCTTT.